This T cell receptor beta chain originates from a study of resident and recirculating memory T cells in vitiligo. No change in lesions over the prior 6 months defined stable disease. Germline assignment: CDR1 LNHDA and CDR2 SQIVND (reference sequence). The CDR3 is 15 amino acids. J lost 4 bases, V lost 5 bases, and 6 bases had no gene match. Study-level results: Different lesions suggested infiltration by different T cell clones.

Sequencing used immunoSEQ multiplex PCR; TCRdb keeps in-frame clones, though not all of them. Of 65,000 to 80,000 clones in the sample, 90% to 95% were seen once. Concerning this clone: As yet, its antigen is unknown.

This chain uses TRBV19 with TRBJ2-2; TRBD2 matches at 8 bases. The receptor comes from a male donor with vitiligo. The sequencing sample was made of blood. CDR3 loop: CASSDGTRATGELFF. In nucleotides, the CDR3 is TGTGCCAGTAGTGACGGGACTAGGGCCACCGGGGAGCTGTTTTTT.